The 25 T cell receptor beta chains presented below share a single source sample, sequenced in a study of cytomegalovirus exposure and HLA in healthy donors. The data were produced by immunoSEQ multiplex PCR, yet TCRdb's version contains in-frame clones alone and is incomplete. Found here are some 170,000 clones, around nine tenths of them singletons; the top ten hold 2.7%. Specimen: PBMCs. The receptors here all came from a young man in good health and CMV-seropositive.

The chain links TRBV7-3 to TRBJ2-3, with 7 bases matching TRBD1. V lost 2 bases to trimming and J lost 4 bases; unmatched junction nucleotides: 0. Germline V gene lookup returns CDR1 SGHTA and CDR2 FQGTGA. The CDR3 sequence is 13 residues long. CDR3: CASSLQGADTQYF. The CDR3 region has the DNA TGTGCCAGCAGCTTACAGGGGGCAGATACGCAGTATTTT.

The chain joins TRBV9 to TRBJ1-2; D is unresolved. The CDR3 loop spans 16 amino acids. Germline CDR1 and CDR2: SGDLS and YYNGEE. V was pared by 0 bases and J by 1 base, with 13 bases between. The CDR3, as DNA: TGTGCCAGCAGCGTAGCTTCGGCGGGTCTTAACTATGGCTACACCTTC. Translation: CASSVASAGLNYGYTF.

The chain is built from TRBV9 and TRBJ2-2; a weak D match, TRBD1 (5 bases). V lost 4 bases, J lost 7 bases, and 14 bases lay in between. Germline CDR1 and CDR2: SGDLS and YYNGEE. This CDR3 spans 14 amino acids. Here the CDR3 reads CASSPPRGIGELFF. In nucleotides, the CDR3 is TGTGCCAGCAGCCCGCCAAGGGGCATCGGGGAGCTGTTTTTT. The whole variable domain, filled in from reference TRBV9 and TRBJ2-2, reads DSGVTQTPKHLITATGQRVTLRCSPRSGDLSVYWYQQSLDQGLQFLIQYYNGEERAKGNILERFSAQQFPDLHSELNLSSLELGDSALYFCASSPPRGIGELFFGEGSRLTVL.

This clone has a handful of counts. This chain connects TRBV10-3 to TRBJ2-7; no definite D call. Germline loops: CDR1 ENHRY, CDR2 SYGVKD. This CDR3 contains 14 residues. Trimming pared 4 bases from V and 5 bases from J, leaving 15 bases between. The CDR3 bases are TGTGCCATCAGTGCCTCGTTCGACTCAGACGAGCAGTACTTC. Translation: CAISASFDSDEQYF.

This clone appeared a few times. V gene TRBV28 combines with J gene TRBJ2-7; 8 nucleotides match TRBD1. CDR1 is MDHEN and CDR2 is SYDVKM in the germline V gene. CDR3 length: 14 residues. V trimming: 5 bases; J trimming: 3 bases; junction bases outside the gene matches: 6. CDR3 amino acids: CASSAPQGGYEQYF. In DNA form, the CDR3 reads TGTGCCAGCAGTGCCCCACAGGGGGGCTACGAGCAGTACTTC.

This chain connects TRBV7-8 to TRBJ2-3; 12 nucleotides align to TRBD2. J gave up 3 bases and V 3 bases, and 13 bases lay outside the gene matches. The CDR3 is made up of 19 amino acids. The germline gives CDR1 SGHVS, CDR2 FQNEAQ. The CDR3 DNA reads TGTGCCAGCAGCTTTGCCTCGAGGACTAGCGGGATCGTTACAGATACGCAGTATTTT. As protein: CASSFASRTSGIVTDTQYF. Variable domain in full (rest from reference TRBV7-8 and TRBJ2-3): GAGVSQSPRYKVAKRGQDVALRCDPISGHVSLFWYQQALGQGPEFLTYFQNEAQLDKSGLPSDRFFAERPEGSVSTLKIQRTQQEDSAVYLCASSFASRTSGIVTDTQYFGPGTRLTVL.

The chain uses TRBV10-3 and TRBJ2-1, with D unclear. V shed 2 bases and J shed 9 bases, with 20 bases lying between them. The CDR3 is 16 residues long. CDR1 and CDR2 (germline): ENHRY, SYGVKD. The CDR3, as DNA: TGTGCCATCAGTGAGCTCCGTCAGACTGTTCCCGCTGAGCAGTTCTTC. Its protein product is CAISELRQTVPAEQFF.

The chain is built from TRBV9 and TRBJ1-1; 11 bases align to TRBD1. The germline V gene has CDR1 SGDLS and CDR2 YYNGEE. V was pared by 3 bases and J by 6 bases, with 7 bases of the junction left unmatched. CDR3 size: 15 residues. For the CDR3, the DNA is TGTGCCAGCAGCGGACGGACAGGGGGCTTAGCTGAAGCTTTCTTT. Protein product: CASSGRTGGLAEAFF.

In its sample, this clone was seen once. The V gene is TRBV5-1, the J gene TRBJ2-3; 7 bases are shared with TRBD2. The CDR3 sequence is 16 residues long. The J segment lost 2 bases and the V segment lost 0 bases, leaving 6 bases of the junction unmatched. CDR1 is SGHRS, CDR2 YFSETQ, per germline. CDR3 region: CASSLGPAGFTDTQYF. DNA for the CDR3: TGCGCCAGCAGCTTGGGGCCAGCGGGATTCACAGATACGCAGTATTTT. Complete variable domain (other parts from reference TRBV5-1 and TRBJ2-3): KAGVTQTPRYLIKTRGQQVTLSCSPISGHRSVSWYQQTPGQGLQFLFEYFSETQRNKGNFPGRFSGRQFSNSRSEMNVSTLELGDSALYLCASSLGPAGFTDTQYFGPGTRLTVL.

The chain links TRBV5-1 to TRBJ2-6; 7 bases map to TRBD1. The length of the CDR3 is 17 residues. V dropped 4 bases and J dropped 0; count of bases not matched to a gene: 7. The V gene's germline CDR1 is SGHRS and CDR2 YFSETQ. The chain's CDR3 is CASSDPGGTSGANVLTF. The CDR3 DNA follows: TGCGCCAGCAGCGATCCAGGGGGAACCTCTGGGGCCAACGTCCTGACTTTC.

Written as DNA, the CDR3 is TGCGCCAGCAGCGCCTCCGGGACAGCCCCCTACGAGCAGTACTTC. Its translation is CASSASGTAPYEQYF. This chain links TRBV5-1 with TRBJ2-7, with 7 bases identical to TRBD1. Trimming at V came to 4 bases and at J to 2 bases, leaving 9 bases not matched to a gene. Germline lookup yields CDR1 SGHRS and CDR2 YFSETQ. The CDR3 has 15 amino acids.

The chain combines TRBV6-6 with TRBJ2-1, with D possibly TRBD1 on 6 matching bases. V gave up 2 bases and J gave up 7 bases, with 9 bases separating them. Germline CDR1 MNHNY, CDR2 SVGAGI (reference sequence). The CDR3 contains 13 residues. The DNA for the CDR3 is TGTGCCAGCAGTTACGACAGGCTTAATGAGCAGTTCTTC. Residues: CASSYDRLNEQFF.

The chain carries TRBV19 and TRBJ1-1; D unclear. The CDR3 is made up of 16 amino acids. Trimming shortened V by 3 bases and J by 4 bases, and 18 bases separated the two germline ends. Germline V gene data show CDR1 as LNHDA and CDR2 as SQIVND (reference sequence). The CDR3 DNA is TGTGCCAGTAGTATTTCGGGAACACTTCGGGGCACTGAAGCTTTCTTT. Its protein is CASSISGTLRGTEAFF.

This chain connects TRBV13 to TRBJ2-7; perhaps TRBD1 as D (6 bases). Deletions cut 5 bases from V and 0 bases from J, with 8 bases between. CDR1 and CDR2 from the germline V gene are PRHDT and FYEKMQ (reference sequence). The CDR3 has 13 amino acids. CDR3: CASSQGLSYEQYF. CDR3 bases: TGTGCCAGCAGCCAGGGGCTCTCCTACGAGCAGTACTTC.

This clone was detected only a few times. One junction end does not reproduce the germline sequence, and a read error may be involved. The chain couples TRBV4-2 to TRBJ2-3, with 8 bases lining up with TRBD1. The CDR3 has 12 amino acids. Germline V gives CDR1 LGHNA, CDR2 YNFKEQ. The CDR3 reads CASSQDRTGMHF. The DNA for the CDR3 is TGTGCCAGCAGCCAAGACAGGACAGGGATGCATTTT.

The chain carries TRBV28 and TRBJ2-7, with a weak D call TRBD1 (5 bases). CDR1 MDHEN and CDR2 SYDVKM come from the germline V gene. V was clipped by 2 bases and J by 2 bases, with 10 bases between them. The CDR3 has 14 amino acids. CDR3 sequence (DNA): TGTGCCAGCAGTTTAGGCAGGGTAACCTACGAGCAGTACTTC. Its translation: CASSLGRVTYEQYF. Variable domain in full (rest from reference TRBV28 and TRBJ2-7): DVKVTQSSRYLVKRTGEKVFLECVQDMDHENMFWYRQDPGLGLRLIYFSYDVKMKEKGDIPEGYSVSREKKERFSLILESASTNQTSMYLCASSLGRVTYEQYFGPGTRLTVT.

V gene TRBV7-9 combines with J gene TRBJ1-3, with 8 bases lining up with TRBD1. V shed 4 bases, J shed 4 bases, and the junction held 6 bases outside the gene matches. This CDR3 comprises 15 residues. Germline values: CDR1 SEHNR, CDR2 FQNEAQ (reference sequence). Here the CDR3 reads CASSSQGVEGNTIYF. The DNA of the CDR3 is TGTGCCAGCAGCTCACAGGGGGTAGAAGGAAACACCATATATTTT.

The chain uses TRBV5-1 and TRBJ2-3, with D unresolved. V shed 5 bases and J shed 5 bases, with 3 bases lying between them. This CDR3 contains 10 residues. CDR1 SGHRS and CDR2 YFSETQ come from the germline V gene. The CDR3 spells CASRRDTQYF. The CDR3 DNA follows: TGCGCCAGCAGGAGAGATACGCAGTATTTT.

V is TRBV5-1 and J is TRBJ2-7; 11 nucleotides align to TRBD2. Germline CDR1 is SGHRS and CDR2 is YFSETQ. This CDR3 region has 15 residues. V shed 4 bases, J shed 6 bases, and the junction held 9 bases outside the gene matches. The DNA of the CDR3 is TGCGCCAGCAGCCGTAGCGGGGGGGCCGGGGGCGAGCAGTACTTC. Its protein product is CASSRSGGAGGEQYF.

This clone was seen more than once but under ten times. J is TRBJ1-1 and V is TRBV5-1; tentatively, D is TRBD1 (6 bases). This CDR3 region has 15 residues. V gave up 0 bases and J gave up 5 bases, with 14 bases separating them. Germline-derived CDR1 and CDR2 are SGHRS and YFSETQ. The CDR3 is CASSLVGGDGTEAFF. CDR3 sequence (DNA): TGCGCCAGCAGCTTGGTAGGGGGAGACGGGACTGAAGCTTTCTTT.

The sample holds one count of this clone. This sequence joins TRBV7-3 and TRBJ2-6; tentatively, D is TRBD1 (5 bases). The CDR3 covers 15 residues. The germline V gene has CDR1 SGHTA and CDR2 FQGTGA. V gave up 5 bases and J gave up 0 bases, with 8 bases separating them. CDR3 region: CASSPQASGANVLTF. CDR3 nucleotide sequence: TGTGCCAGCAGCCCACAGGCCTCTGGGGCCAACGTCCTGACTTTC. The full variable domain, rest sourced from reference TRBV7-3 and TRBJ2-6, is GAGVSQTPSNKVTEKGKYVELRCDPISGHTALYWYRQSLGQGPEFLIYFQGTGAADDSGLPNDRFFAVRPEGSVSTLKIQRTERGDSAVYLCASSPQASGANVLTFGAGSRLTVL.

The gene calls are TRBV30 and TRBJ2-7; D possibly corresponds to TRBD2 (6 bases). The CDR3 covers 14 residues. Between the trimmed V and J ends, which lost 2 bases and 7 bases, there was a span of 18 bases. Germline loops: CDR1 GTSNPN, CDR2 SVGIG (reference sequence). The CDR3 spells CAWSRGGGALEQYF. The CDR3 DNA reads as TGTGCCTGGAGTAGGGGCGGCGGGGCCTTGGAGCAGTACTTC.

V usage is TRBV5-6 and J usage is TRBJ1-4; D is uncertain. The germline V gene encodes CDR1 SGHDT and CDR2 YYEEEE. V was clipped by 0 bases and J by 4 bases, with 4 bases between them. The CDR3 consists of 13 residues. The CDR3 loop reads CASSLADNEKLFF. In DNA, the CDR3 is TGTGCCAGCAGCTTGGCAGATAATGAAAAACTGTTTTTT.

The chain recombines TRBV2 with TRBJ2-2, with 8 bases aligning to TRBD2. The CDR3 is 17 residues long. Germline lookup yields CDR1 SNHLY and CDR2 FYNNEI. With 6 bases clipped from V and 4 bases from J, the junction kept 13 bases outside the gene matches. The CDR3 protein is CASSYPRGGRGTGELFF. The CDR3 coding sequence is TGTGCCAGCAGCTACCCCCGGGGGGGTCGCGGCACCGGGGAGCTGTTTTTT.

DNA of the CDR3: TGTGCCAGCGGAACAGGGGGGCCGAACACTGAAGCTTTCTTT. Its translation is CASGTGGPNTEAFF. The rearrangement joins TRBV9 to TRBJ1-1, with 8 bases fitting TRBD1. The trim removed 7 bases at V and 1 base at J, leaving 6 bases unmatched. Germline lookup yields CDR1 SGDLS and CDR2 YYNGEE. This CDR3 region has 14 residues.